The source of this T cell receptor (beta chain) is a study of T-cell memory formation after mild COVID-19. In germline, CDR1 is SGHTS, CDR2 YDEGEE. CDR3 size: 14 residues. V was cut by 5 bases and J by 3 bases, with 15 bases left in between. TCRdb re-called the 5' RACE reads with MiXCR, one entry per CDR3 protein. The sample includes some 350,000 distinct CDR3 sequences, around a sixth of them seen just once. The chain is built from TRBV5-8 and TRBJ2-7; D is perhaps TRBD2 (7 bases). The source is a man aged 18 to 30 who had mild COVID-19 (a few samples of this study predate the infection). Cell type and time point are not known. Sequencing was performed on PBMCs or a T cell subset sorted from them (not recorded which). CDR3 nucleotide sequence: TGTGCCAGCAGGGGGGGGGGCCGTTTCTACGAGCAGTACTTC. It encodes CASRGGGRFYEQYF.